The next 12 T cell receptor beta chains were all read from a single sample in a study of T-cell memory formation after mild COVID-19. A single record per CDR3 protein comes from TCRdb applying MiXCR to the 5' RACE reads. Of around 370,000 distinct CDR3 sequences listed, 20% to 25% were seen once; the top ten hold under 15%. Sample: PBMCs or a T cell subset sorted from them (not recorded which). These receptor sequences come from an adult woman who had mild COVID-19 (a few samples of this study predate the infection). Cell type and time point are not known.

The rearrangement links TRBV6-5 to TRBJ1-4; D may be TRBD1 (5 bases). In germline, CDR1 is MNHEY, CDR2 SVGAGI. The CDR3 runs to 13 residues. V lost 8 bases and J 5 bases, leaving 12 bases between the germline ends. The CDR3 DNA sequence: TGTGCCAGCGCCCGGACACTGAATGAAAAACTGTTTTTT. Translated: CASARTLNEKLFF.

This clonotype came up a few times. The gene calls are TRBV24-1 and TRBJ2-1; the D gene could be TRBD1 or TRBD2 (5 bases each). Trimming removed 7 bases from V and 2 bases from J, with 11 bases in between. Germline V gene sequence: CDR1 KGHDR, CDR2 SFDVKD. This CDR3 spans 14 amino acids. CDR3 amino acids: CATSRDGPYNEQFF. CDR3 nucleotides: TGTGCCACCAGCCGGGACGGACCCTACAATGAGCAGTTCTTC.

This clonotype was observed a few times. J is TRBJ2-7 and V is TRBV12-3 or TRBV12-4; 9 bases agree with TRBD1. Trimming took 6 bases from V and 2 from J; bases not matched to a gene: 11. CDR3 length: 16 residues. The CDR3 reads CASSWMGRTGAYEQYF. The CDR3 DNA is TGTGCCAGCAGCTGGATGGGGCGGACAGGGGCCTACGAGCAGTACTTC.

This chain connects TRBV11-3 to TRBJ1-1; D unclear. V shed 0 bases and J shed 5 bases, with 1 base lying between them. The CDR3 has 11 residues. Germline assignment: CDR1 SGHNT and CDR2 YENEEA. The CDR3 coding sequence is TGTGCCAGCAGCTTAGAGACTGAAGCTTTCTTT. Translated: CASSLETEAFF.

The chain employs TRBV2 and TRBJ1-1; D unresolved. V shed 6 bases and J shed 0 bases, with 5 bases lying between them. CDR3 length: 12 amino acids. The germline CDR1 and CDR2 sequences are SNHLY and FYNNEI. As DNA, the CDR3 is TGTGCCAGCAGAAATTTGAACACTGAAGCTTTCTTT. Translation gives CASRNLNTEAFF.

CDR3 sequence (DNA): TGTGCCAGCAGTGAAGTTGCCGGGACAGGGATTTTCAATGAGCAGTTCTTC. It encodes CASSEVAGTGIFNEQFF. The chain carries TRBV2 and TRBJ2-1; 9 bases are a match to TRBD1. V lost 1 base to trimming and J lost 6 bases; unmatched junction nucleotides: 10. The germline V gene has CDR1 SNHLY and CDR2 FYNNEI. This CDR3 has 17 amino acids.

CDR3: CASSLVASGTGDTQYF. DNA for the CDR3: TGTGCCAGCAGCTTAGTGGCTAGCGGGACGGGAGATACGCAGTATTTT. V and J are TRBV7-9 and TRBJ2-3; TRBD2 agrees at 9 bases. CDR3 size: 16 residues. V shed 1 base and J 5 bases; nucleotides not matched to a gene: 7. Germline CDR1 is SEHNR and CDR2 is FQNEAQ (reference sequence). Full variable domain (outside the CDR3, taken from reference TRBV7-9 and TRBJ2-3): DTGVSQNPRHKITKRGQNVTFRCDPISEHNRLYWYRQTLGQGPEFLTYFQNEAQLEKSRLLSDRFSAERPKGSFSTLEIQRTEQGDSAMYLCASSLVASGTGDTQYFGPGTRLTVL.

The chain is built from TRBV30 and TRBJ2-3; D remains ambiguous. Trimming left V 2 bases short and J 5 bases short, with 5 bases between. The CDR3 runs to 11 residues. Germline V gene data show CDR1 as GTSNPN and CDR2 as SVGIG (reference sequence). In nucleotides, the CDR3 is TGTGCCTGGAGTTACAGAGATACGCAGTATTTT. Translating gives CAWSYRDTQYF.

This clonotype was seen at least ten times. This chain links TRBV6-6 with TRBJ1-3; TRBD1 agrees at 7 bases. The ends lost 6 bases at V and 0 bases at J; junction bases unmatched: 5. Germline loops: CDR1 MNHNY, CDR2 SVGAGI (reference sequence). The CDR3 is made up of 15 amino acids. The CDR3: CASRETGASGNTIYF. The CDR3 bases are TGTGCCAGCAGAGAAACAGGGGCCTCTGGAAACACCATATATTTT.

This clonotype has only a few counts. This chain links TRBV20-1 with TRBJ1-4; the D is unclear. The CDR3 spans 13 residues. Germline-derived CDR1 and CDR2 are DFQATT and SNEGSKA (reference sequence). V lost 4 bases to trimming and J lost 8 bases, with 14 bases between them. CDR3 region: CSATRLDGEKLFF. CDR3 coding DNA: TGCAGTGCTACCAGACTGGATGGAGAAAAACTGTTTTTT.

The V call is TRBV9, the J call TRBJ2-1; TRBD2 agrees at 8 bases. Germline V gene data show CDR1 as SGDLS and CDR2 as YYNGEE. The CDR3 covers 16 residues. V was clipped by 3 bases and J by 9 bases; unmatched bases: 14. The CDR3 loop reads CASSALTSAASFEQFF. The DNA of the CDR3 is TGTGCCAGCAGCGCCCTGACTAGCGCGGCTTCTTTTGAGCAGTTCTTC.

This chain joins TRBV4-1 and TRBJ2-7, with TRBD2 identical over 7 bases. V was pared by 0 bases and J by 4 bases, with 6 bases of the junction left unmatched. CDR1 is MGHRA and CDR2 is YSYEKL in the germline V gene. The CDR3 sequence is 15 residues long. Here the CDR3 DNA reads TGCGCCAGCAGCCAAGAATGGGGGGGAGGGTACGAGCAGTACTTC. This codes for CASSQEWGGGYEQYF.